The 30 T cell receptor beta chains below were found in one sample sequenced in a study of CD8 T cells in ankylosing spondylitis. Study-level points and caveats: One TCR beta motif, made up of roughly 8 highly homologous variants, appeared characteristic of ankylosing spondylitis blood.

Via MiXCR, TCRdb re-called the 5' RACE reads, giving one row per CDR3 protein. The sample lists approximately 540,000 distinct CDR3 sequences, roughly 13% seen once, with almost 7% in the top ten. No antigen has been identified for these receptors. The sample comprised blood, either unsorted or a sorted T cell fraction (not recorded which). The receptors come from a male donor with ankylosing spondylitis.

The sample holds a few counts of this clonotype. The CDR3 region is CASSPGLVVSGELFF. CDR3 DNA sequence: TGTGCCAGCAGCCCGGGACTAGTGGTATCCGGGGAGCTGTTTTTT. The chain couples TRBV7-2 to TRBJ2-2; TRBD2 matches 8 bases. J lost 6 bases, V lost 5 bases, and 8 bases had no gene match. The CDR3 extends over 15 amino acids. Germline assignment: CDR1 SGHTA and CDR2 FQGNSA. The variable domain in full, completed from reference TRBV7-2 and TRBJ2-2, reads GAGVSQSPSNKVTEKGKDVELRCDPISGHTALYWYRQSLGQGLEFLIYFQGNSAPDKSGLPSDRFSAERTGGSVSTLTIQRTQQEDSAVYLCASSPGLVVSGELFFGEGSRLTVL.

The rearrangement uses TRBV7-9 and TRBJ1-2; weak D call: TRBD1 (5 bases). The CDR3 loop spans 15 amino acids. Germline-derived CDR1 and CDR2 are SEHNR and FQNEAQ (reference sequence). V lost 5 bases, J lost 3 bases, and 16 bases lay in between. CDR3 protein: CASSVRGGSDYGYTF. DNA of the CDR3: TGTGCCAGCAGCGTTAGGGGCGGGAGTGACTATGGCTACACCTTC. Filled out from reference TRBV7-9 and TRBJ1-2, the complete variable domain reads DTGVSQNPRHKITKRGQNVTFRCDPISEHNRLYWYRQTLGQGPEFLTYFQNEAQLEKSRLLSDRFSAERPKGSFSTLEIQRTEQGDSAMYLCASSVRGGSDYGYTFGSGTRLTVV.

This clonotype occurred many times. One junction end disagrees with the germline gene, perhaps due to a read error. This sequence joins TRBV5-1 and TRBJ1-6; 9 nucleotides align to TRBD1. CDR3 length equals 14 residues. Germline-derived CDR1 and CDR2 are SGHRS and YFSETQ. This CDR3 reads CASSLDRGDSPLHF. CDR3 nucleotide sequence: TGCGCCAGCAGTTTGGACAGGGGAGATTCACCCCTCCACTTT.

The chain carries TRBV6-1 and TRBJ2-7, with TRBD2 matching 9 bases. The CDR3 is made up of 16 amino acids. Germline V gene lookup returns CDR1 MNHNS and CDR2 SASEGT. Germline trimming cut 7 bases from V and 0 bases from J; bases unmatched to any gene: 10. The CDR3 is CASKGLAGAVSYEQYV. Written as DNA, the CDR3 is TGTGCCAGCAAAGGGTTAGCGGGAGCAGTCTCCTACGAGCAGTACGTC.

In this sample, this clonotype turned up a few times. This chain links TRBV7-9 with TRBJ2-7; 12 bases map to TRBD2. The junction had 8 bases not matched to a gene; V was cut back by 5 bases and J by 6 bases. CDR3 length: 15 residues. Germline assignment: CDR1 SEHNR and CDR2 FQNEAQ (reference sequence). The CDR3 loop is CASSPRLAGAFEQYF. The CDR3 DNA follows: TGTGCCAGCAGCCCGAGACTAGCGGGAGCTTTCGAGCAGTACTTC.

The genes are TRBV14 and TRBJ2-2; TRBD1 is a possible D gene (6 bases). Germline CDR1 SGHDN, CDR2 FVKESK. The CDR3 length is 15 residues. V shed 6 bases and J shed 5 bases, with 16 bases lying between them. The CDR3 here is CASSLIRGGTGELFF. The CDR3 bases are TGTGCCAGCAGTCTCATCAGGGGCGGAACCGGGGAGCTGTTTTTT.

The J gene is TRBJ2-7, the V gene TRBV11-1, with D perhaps being TRBD1 or TRBD2 (5 bases each). V lost 0 bases to trimming and J lost 3 bases, with 9 bases between them. Germline assignment: CDR1 SGHAT and CDR2 FQDESV (reference sequence). There are 14 residues in the CDR3. The DNA of the CDR3 is TGTGCCAGCAGCTTAGCCGGGACGAACTACGAGCAGTACGTC. Translation gives CASSLAGTNYEQYV.

This clonotype was recorded many times. The chain couples TRBV12-3 or TRBV12-4 to TRBJ2-1; TRBD1 is a possible D gene (6 bases). This CDR3 spans 15 amino acids. The germline V and J ends were trimmed by 3 bases and 5 bases, with 14 bases remaining between them. The CDR3 is CASSFDPRGNNEQFF. In DNA form, the CDR3 reads TGTGCCAGCAGTTTTGATCCGAGGGGGAACAATGAGCAGTTCTTC.

V is TRBV12-3 or TRBV12-4 and J is TRBJ1-5, with D perhaps TRBD1 (5 bases). The CDR3 contains 14 residues. V was pared by 6 bases and J by 5 bases, with 14 bases between. CDR3 residues: CASRSGRVDQPQHF. The CDR3 bases are TGTGCCAGCAGGAGTGGCAGGGTGGATCAGCCCCAGCATTTT.

This clonotype has just a few counts. The chain employs TRBV20-1 and TRBJ2-1; 9 bases align to TRBD2. Germline assignment: CDR1 DFQATT and CDR2 SNEGSKA (reference sequence). V was pared by 1 base and J by 3 bases, with 7 bases of the junction left unmatched. The CDR3 is 16 residues long. The CDR3 sequence: CSARVAGDYNYNEQFF. In nucleotides, the CDR3 is TGCAGTGCTAGAGTAGCGGGAGACTACAACTACAATGAGCAGTTCTTC.

This clonotype was counted at least ten times. This sequence joins TRBV20-1 and TRBJ2-1, with 11 bases fitting TRBD2. The CDR3 totals 15 residues. Trimming cost V 0 bases and J 5 bases; bases outside gene matches: 3. Germline V gives CDR1 DFQATT, CDR2 SNEGSKA (reference sequence). CDR3 amino acids: CSARDLAGGNNEQFF. CDR3 coding DNA: TGCAGTGCTAGAGATTTAGCGGGAGGGAACAATGAGCAGTTCTTC.

This clonotype was observed at least ten times. The rearrangement joins TRBV5-1 to TRBJ2-7, with 7 bases lining up with TRBD1. V was clipped by 1 base and J by 6 bases; unmatched bases: 1. This CDR3 is built from 12 residues. Germline CDR1 SGHRS, CDR2 YFSETQ. The DNA of the CDR3 is TGCGCCAGCAGCTTGACAGGGGCCGAGCAGTACTTC. It translates to CASSLTGAEQYF.

The V and J genes are TRBV5-1 and TRBJ2-3; D not certain. V dropped 0 bases and J dropped 8 bases, with 4 bases sitting between them. This CDR3 comprises 11 residues. Germline V gene lookup returns CDR1 SGHRS and CDR2 YFSETQ. CDR3 residues: CASSLEATQYF. As DNA, the CDR3 is TGCGCCAGCAGCTTGGAGGCTACGCAGTATTTT.

This chain uses TRBV12-3 or TRBV12-4 with TRBJ1-5, with D possibly being TRBD1 (5 bases). V lost 6 bases and J lost 6, with 12 bases in between. This CDR3 region has 13 residues. CDR3: CASSRDSFQPQHF. The CDR3 region has the DNA TGTGCCAGCAGCCGAGACAGCTTTCAGCCCCAGCATTTT.

This clonotype showed up just a few times. This sequence joins TRBV6-4 and TRBJ2-1, with a weak D call TRBD1 (6 bases). Germline values: CDR1 MRHNA, CDR2 SNTAGT. V lost 2 bases, J lost 5 bases, and 7 bases lay in between. The CDR3 is 13 residues long. CDR3 nucleotide sequence: TGTGCCAGCAGTGACCGGGACAACAATGAGCAGTTCTTC. Protein sequence: CASSDRDNNEQFF.

This chain uses TRBV7-2 with TRBJ2-1; D unresolved. Germline V gives CDR1 SGHTA, CDR2 FQGNSA. The germline V and J ends were trimmed by 2 bases and 5 bases, with 7 bases remaining between them. The CDR3 sequence is 13 residues long. The CDR3 DNA sequence: TGTGCCAGCAGCTTACCGAACGACAATGAGCAGTTCTTC. Protein product: CASSLPNDNEQFF. The variable domain in full, completed from reference TRBV7-2 and TRBJ2-1, reads GAGVSQSPSNKVTEKGKDVELRCDPISGHTALYWYRQSLGQGLEFLIYFQGNSAPDKSGLPSDRFSAERTGGSVSTLTIQRTQQEDSAVYLCASSLPNDNEQFFGPGTRLTVL.

The sample holds a few counts of this clonotype. The chain employs TRBV20-1 and TRBJ1-4; D ambiguous. This CDR3 spans 15 amino acids. Trimming removed 1 base at V and 5 bases at J, with 14 bases between. Germline CDR1 and CDR2: DFQATT and SNEGSKA (reference sequence). CDR3 region: CSARGDGHLNEKLFF. The CDR3 DNA reads TGCAGTGCTAGAGGAGACGGCCACTTAAATGAAAAACTGTTTTTT.

In this sample, this clonotype turned up a few times. The rearrangement links TRBV7-9 to TRBJ2-7; weak D call: TRBD2 (6 bases). The V gene's germline CDR1 is SEHNR and CDR2 FQNEAQ (reference sequence). The CDR3 contains 13 residues. CDR3 nucleotides: TGTGTCACCTCCGGGAGCCCTCTCTACGAGCAGTACTTC. Translating gives CVTSGSPLYEQYF.

This chain joins TRBV2 and TRBJ2-1; tentative D call: TRBD2 (6 bases). Trimming took 4 bases from V and 9 from J, leaving 13 bases between them. CDR3 length equals 13 residues. From germline, CDR1 is SNHLY and CDR2 FYNNEI. The CDR3 region is CASSVTREGEQFF. The CDR3 DNA follows: TGTGCCAGCAGTGTCACGCGGGAAGGTGAGCAGTTCTTC.

This clonotype was recorded many times. The rearrangement uses TRBV19 and TRBJ2-2; D gene ambiguous. There are 12 residues in the CDR3. V lost 6 bases, J lost 4 bases, and 6 bases lay in between. Germline loops: CDR1 LNHDA, CDR2 SQIVND (reference sequence). The CDR3 coding sequence is TGTGCCAGTAGGAGAAGCACCGGGGAGCTGTTTTTT. The encoded protein is CASRRSTGELFF.

This clonotype was detected only a few times. The chain couples TRBV12-3 or TRBV12-4 to TRBJ1-1, with a possible D match to TRBD1 (5 bases). V was clipped by 7 bases and J by 1 base, with 10 bases between them. This CDR3 is 13 amino acids long. The CDR3 nucleotides are TGTGCCAGCACCAACGGGGCGAACACTGAAGCTTTCTTT. Encoded protein: CASTNGANTEAFF.

Only a few counts were recorded for this clonotype. The rearrangement links TRBV5-1 to TRBJ1-1; D is possibly TRBD1 (5 bases). CDR1 is SGHRS, CDR2 YFSETQ, per germline. The CDR3 totals 16 residues. V was shortened by 0 bases and J by 0 bases, with 12 bases between the two germline ends. The CDR3 region has the DNA TGCGCCAGCAGCTTGGACCAGAGGGGCATGAACACTGAAGCTTTCTTT. This translates into CASSLDQRGMNTEAFF.

CDR3 region: CASSLLGTDEKLFF. The CDR3 bases are TGTGCCAGCAGCTTACTAGGGACGGATGAAAAACTGTTTTTT. The genes are TRBV7-9 and TRBJ1-4; D possibly corresponds to TRBD1 (5 bases). Germline CDR1 reads SEHNR; CDR2 reads FQNEAQ (reference sequence). This CDR3 is built from 14 residues. V was trimmed by 2 bases and J by 6 bases, leaving 10 bases between them.

The CDR3 loop reads CASSPIGGKNIQYF. In nucleotides, the CDR3 is TGTGCCAGCAGTCCCATAGGGGGTAAAAACATTCAGTACTTC. The chain employs TRBV12-3 or TRBV12-4 and TRBJ2-4, with TRBD1 as a possible D gene (6 bases). The CDR3 consists of 14 residues. Deletions cut 5 bases from V and 4 bases from J, with 12 bases between.

This clonotype was observed a few times. J is TRBJ2-5 and V is TRBV3-1; D not resolved. Germline CDR1 is LGHDT and CDR2 is YNNKEL (reference sequence). The CDR3 totals 13 residues. V lost 4 bases to trimming and J lost 4 bases, with 10 bases between them. CDR3 nucleotide sequence: TGTGCCAGCAGCCCTCCCACGGGAGAGACCCAGTACTTC. Translating gives CASSPPTGETQYF.

This clonotype was counted between two and nine times. The CDR3 DNA reads as TGTGCCAGCAGCGAAGGTGGAGGTGGCTACACCTTC. This encodes CASSEGGGGYTF. This chain connects TRBV3-1 to TRBJ1-2; D is undetermined. In germline, CDR1 is LGHDT, CDR2 YNNKEL (reference sequence). The CDR3 spans 12 residues. Trimming shortened V by 5 bases and J by 7 bases, and 11 bases separated the two germline ends.

In this sample, this clonotype turned up a few times. J is TRBJ2-5 and V is TRBV24-1; 13 positions match TRBD2. The CDR3 runs 16 residues. Germline loops: CDR1 KGHDR, CDR2 SFDVKD. The V and J ends lost 4 bases and 5 bases, in that order; junction bases with no gene match: 6. As DNA, the CDR3 is TGTGCCACCAGTGACCCCGGACTAGCGGGAGAGGAGACCCAGTACTTC. Encoded protein: CATSDPGLAGEETQYF.

On this clonotype: A clone one base away is much larger, so this may be a read error. The CDR3 sequence: CASSQDVSNNEQFF. DNA for the CDR3: TGTGCCAGCAGCCAAGATGTATCGAACAATGAGCAGTTCTTC. J is TRBJ2-1 and V is TRBV3-1; D gene unclear. This CDR3 spans 14 amino acids. The germline CDR1 and CDR2 sequences are LGHDT and YNNKEL (reference sequence). V gave up 0 bases and J gave up 5 bases, with 8 bases separating them.

The chain recombines TRBV7-9 with TRBJ1-3, with D unresolved. The V end lost 1 base, the J end lost 3 bases, and 7 bases lay between the germline ends. The length of the CDR3 is 14 residues. Germline V gives CDR1 SEHNR, CDR2 FQNEAQ (reference sequence). The CDR3 protein is CASSLGRDGNTIYF. The CDR3 DNA reads as TGTGCCAGCAGCTTAGGGAGGGATGGAAACACCATATATTTT.

This clonotype was observed a handful of times. J is TRBJ1-1 and V is TRBV3-1; D is unresolved. This CDR3 is 15 amino acids long. Trimming took 3 bases from V and 4 from J, leaving 15 bases between them. CDR1 is LGHDT and CDR2 is YNNKEL in the germline V gene (reference sequence). Here the CDR3 reads CASSHPTEIGTEAFF. CDR3 coding DNA: TGTGCCAGCAGCCACCCAACAGAAATAGGCACTGAAGCTTTCTTT.